These T cell receptor beta chains were read from a single sample in a study of T cells in pancreatic ductal adenocarcinoma. Libraries were prepared by immunoSEQ multiplex PCR; TCRdb keeps only in-frame clonotypes and omits some of them. The table lists around 94,000 clones, roughly 95% of them singletons, with under 3.5% in the top ten. The sample comprised PBMCs. The receptors stem from a human donor with pancreatic ductal adenocarcinoma. CDR3s include the opening cysteine and the closing phenylalanine or tryptophan. A D gene is named only where the DNA matches it firmly. A row's size may be missing; if present it is once, few, many or a size class.

d_call | cdr3_length | j_call | clone_size | v_call | cdr3_aa | cdr3_nt
TRBD2 | 17 | TRBJ2-1 | once | TRBV18 | CASSQDRGGSSYNEQFF | TGTGCCAGCTCACAAGACCGGGGGGGAAGCTCCTACAATGAGCAGTTCTTC
TRBD2 | 15 | TRBJ2-7 | - | TRBV27 | CASTLVAGVNYEQYF | TGTGCCAGCACTCTAGTAGCGGGAGTGAACTACGAGCAGTACTTC
- | 14 | TRBJ1-1 | - | TRBV29-1 | CSVLLPPGDTEAFF | TGCAGCGTTCTCCTTCCCCCGGGGGACACTGAAGCTTTCTTT
- | 15 | TRBJ2-7 | - | TRBV4-2 | CASSLDAGVAYEQYF | TGTGCCAGCAGCCTAGACGCAGGGGTAGCCTACGAGCAGTACTTC
- | 15 | TRBJ1-4 | once | TRBV7-8 | CASSPVPGGSEKLFF | TGTGCCAGCAGCCCTGTCCCGGGGGGAAGTGAAAAACTGTTTTTT
- | 12 | TRBJ2-7 | - | TRBV2 | CASSESGYEQYF | TGTGCCAGCAGTGAATCGGGCTACGAGCAGTACTTC
TRBD2 | 14 | TRBJ2-7 | once | TRBV4-2 | CASSGLGTSDEQYF | TGTGCCAGCAGCGGGCTAGGGACTAGCGACGAGCAGTACTTC
- | 13 | TRBJ2-1 | - | TRBV12-5 | CASGLAPGREQFF | TGTGCTAGTGGTTTGGCCCCTGGGCGTGAGCAGTTCTTC
TRBD2 | 14 | TRBJ2-7 | - | TRBV30 | CAWSVLGSGYEQYF | TGTGCCTGGAGTGTACTAGGTAGCGGGTACGAGCAGTACTTC
- | 17 | TRBJ2-3 | - | TRBV5-6 | CASSFLGGKDWEDTQYF | TGTGCCAGCAGCTTTCTGGGGGGAAAAGATTGGGAAGATACGCAGTATTTT
- | 14 | TRBJ1-5 | - | TRBV19 | CASVGQYSNQPQHF | TGTGCCAGCGTCGGACAGTATAGCAATCAGCCCCAGCATTTT
- | 12 | TRBJ1-1 | - | TRBV30 | CARSRPGTEAFF | TGTGCCCGAAGCCGGCCGGGCACTGAAGCTTTCTTT
- | 17 | TRBJ1-3 | - | TRBV5-5 | CASSALSQGFSGNTIYF | TGTGCCAGCAGCGCCCTGTCACAGGGATTCTCTGGAAACACCATATATTTT
- | 16 | TRBJ1-4 | once | TRBV6-1 | CASSDLGRATNEKLFF | TGTGCCAGCAGTGACCTTGGGCGGGCAACTAATGAAAAACTGTTTTTT